The T cell receptor beta chain under discussion was sequenced for a study of regulatory T cells in long-lasting Graves disease. Study results and caveats: Samples came from peripheral blood alone, without thyroid tissue.

V dropped 0 bases and J dropped 0 bases, with 5 bases sitting between them. This CDR3 region has 14 residues. From germline, CDR1 is ENHRY and CDR2 SYGVKD. Regarding this clonotype: Its antigen is currently unknown.

Indicated time point: newly diagnosed GD, antithyroid drugs for less than 3 months. PBMC RNA was the source of the TCR library. Relying on iRepertoire HTBI primers and Arm-PCR of CDR3 regions, the team built TCR beta libraries. TCRdb reprocessed the multiplex PCR reads via MiXCR and lists one record per CDR3 protein. Here the sample spans roughly 420,000 distinct CDR3 sequences, roughly a sixth being singletons. The sequence was obtained from a female donor with Graves disease. The chain recombines TRBV10-3 with TRBJ1-2, with no clear D. The sequencing here drew on peripheral blood mononuclear cells (PBMCs), taken at new diagnosis, from a patient treated with antithyroid drugs. CDR3 in amino acids: CAISESTPNYGYTF. The CDR3 coding sequence is TGTGCCATCAGTGAGTCTACCCCTAACTATGGCTACACCTTC.